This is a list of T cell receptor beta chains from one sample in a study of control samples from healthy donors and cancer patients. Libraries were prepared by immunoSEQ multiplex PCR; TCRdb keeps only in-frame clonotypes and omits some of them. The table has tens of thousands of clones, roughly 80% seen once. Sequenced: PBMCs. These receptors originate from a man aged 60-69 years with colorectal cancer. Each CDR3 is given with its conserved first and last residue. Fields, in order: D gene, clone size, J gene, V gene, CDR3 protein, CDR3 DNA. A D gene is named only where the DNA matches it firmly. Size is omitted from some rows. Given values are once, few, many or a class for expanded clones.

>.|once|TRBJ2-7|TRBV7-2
CASSLVYEQYF
TGTGCCAGCAGCTTGGTTTACGAGCAGTACTTC
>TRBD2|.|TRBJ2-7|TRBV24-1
CATSDQAGRCYEQYF
TGTGCCACCAGTGACCAGGCCGGGAGGTGTTACGAGCAGTACTTC
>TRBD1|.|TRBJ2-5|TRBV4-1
CASSQEGRGRQEETQYF
TGCGCCAGCAGCCAAGAGGGCAGGGGGCGTCAAGAAGAGACCCAGTACTTC
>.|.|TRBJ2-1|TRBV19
CASNLRGGYNEQFF
TGTGCCAGTAACTTGAGGGGGGGCTACAATGAGCAGTTCTTC
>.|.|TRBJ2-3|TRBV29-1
CSVEIGQQGDTQYF
TGCAGCGTTGAAATAGGGCAGCAAGGAGATACGCAGTATTTT
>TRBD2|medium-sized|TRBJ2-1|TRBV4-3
CASSQDPGGGAGDEQFF
TGCGCCAGCAGCCAAGATCCTGGCGGGGGGGCCGGGGATGAGCAGTTCTTC
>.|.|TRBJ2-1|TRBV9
CASSPIGTGYNEQFF
TGTGCCAGCAGCCCTATCGGGACCGGCTACAATGAGCAGTTCTTC
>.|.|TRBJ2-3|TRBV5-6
CASSLILESTDTQYF
TGTGCCAGCAGCTTGATACTGGAAAGCACAGATACGCAGTATTTT
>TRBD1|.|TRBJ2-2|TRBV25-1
CASSKPGGNTGELFF
TGTGCCAGCAGTAAACCAGGGGGGAACACCGGGGAGCTGTTTTTT
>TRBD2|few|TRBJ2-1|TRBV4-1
CASSFLGLAGAGDEQFF
TGCGCCAGCAGCTTTCTAGGGCTAGCGGGGGCCGGGGATGAGCAGTTCTTC
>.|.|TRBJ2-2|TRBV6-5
CASSYGRGGAGELFF
TGTGCCAGCAGTTACGGCCGGGGCGGGGCCGGGGAGCTGTTTTTT
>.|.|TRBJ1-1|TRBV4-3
CASSLERDTDTEAFF
TGCGCCAGCAGCCTGGAACGGGACACCGACACTGAAGCTTTCTTT
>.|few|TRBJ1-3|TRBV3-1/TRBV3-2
CASSQASTRRSGNTIYF
TGTGCCAGCAGCCAAGCGAGTACCCGAAGATCAGGAAACACCATATATTTT
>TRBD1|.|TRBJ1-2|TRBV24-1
CATSDRDRVGYTF
TGTGCCACCAGTGATCGGGACAGGGTTGGCTACACCTTC
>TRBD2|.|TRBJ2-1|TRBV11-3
CASSLDSGGPYNEQFF
TGTGCCAGCAGTTTAGATTCGGGGGGGCCGTACAATGAGCAGTTCTTC
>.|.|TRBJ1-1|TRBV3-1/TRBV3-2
CASTRGGNTEAFF
TGTGCCAGCACTCGGGGGGGGAACACTGAAGCTTTCTTT
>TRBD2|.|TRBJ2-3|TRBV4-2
CASSQVLGLAGASTDTQYF
TGTGCCAGCAGCCAAGTACTTGGACTAGCGGGGGCCAGCACAGATACGCAGTATTTT
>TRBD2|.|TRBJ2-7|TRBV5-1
CASRRGTSGGLPVYEQYF
TGCGCCAGCAGAAGGGGGACTAGCGGGGGCCTTCCCGTTTACGAGCAGTACTTC
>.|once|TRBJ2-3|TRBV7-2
CASSITAVGTDTQYF
TGTGCCAGCAGCATAACTGCAGTGGGCACAGATACGCAGTATTTT
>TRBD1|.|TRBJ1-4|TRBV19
CASSAPLGTALEHNEKLFF
TGTGCCAGTAGTGCACCCCTAGGGACAGCCCTGGAGCATAATGAAAAACTGTTTTTT
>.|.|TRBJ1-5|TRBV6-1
CASREGQTSNQPQHF
TGTGCCAGCAGGGAAGGACAAACTAGCAATCAGCCCCAGCATTTT
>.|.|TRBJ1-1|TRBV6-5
CASGRPTEAFF
TGTGCCAGCGGGAGGCCCACTGAAGCTTTCTTT
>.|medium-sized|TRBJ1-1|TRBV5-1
CASSLAGFTEAFF
TGCGCCAGCAGCTTGGCCGGTTTCACTGAAGCTTTCTTT
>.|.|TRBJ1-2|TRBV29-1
CSGGDIRNYGYTF
TGCAGCGGTGGGGACATCCGTAACTATGGCTACACCTTC
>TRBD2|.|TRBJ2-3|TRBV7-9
CASSLLLAGGTDTQYF
TGTGCCAGCAGCTTATTACTAGCGGGGGGCACAGATACGCAGTATTTT
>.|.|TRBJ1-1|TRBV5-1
CASSLGTHRSTEAFF
TGCGCCAGCAGCTTGGGAACACATAGAAGCACTGAAGCTTTCTTT
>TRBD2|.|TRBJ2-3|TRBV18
CASSPRTSGDTTDTQYF
TGTGCCAGCTCACCTCGGACTAGCGGGGATACCACAGATACGCAGTATTTT
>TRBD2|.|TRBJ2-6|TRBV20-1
CSASQGTGGSGANVLTF
TGCAGTGCTAGTCAGGGCACGGGGGGCTCTGGGGCCAACGTCCTGACTTTC